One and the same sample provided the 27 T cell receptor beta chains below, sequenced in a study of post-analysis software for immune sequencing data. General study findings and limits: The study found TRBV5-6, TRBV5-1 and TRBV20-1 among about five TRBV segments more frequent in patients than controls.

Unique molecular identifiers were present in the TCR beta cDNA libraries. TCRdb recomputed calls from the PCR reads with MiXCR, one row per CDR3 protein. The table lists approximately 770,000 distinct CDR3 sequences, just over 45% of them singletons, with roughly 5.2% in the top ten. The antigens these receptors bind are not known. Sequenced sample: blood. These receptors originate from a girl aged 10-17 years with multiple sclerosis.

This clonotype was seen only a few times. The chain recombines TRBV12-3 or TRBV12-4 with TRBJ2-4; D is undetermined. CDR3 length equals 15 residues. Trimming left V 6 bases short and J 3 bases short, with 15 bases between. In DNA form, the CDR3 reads TGTGCCAGCAGCCCGCGAGGCCCCGACAAAAACATTCAGTACTTC. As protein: CASSPRGPDKNIQYF.

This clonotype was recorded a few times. The CDR3 loop is CASSRFGGQETQYF. CDR3 sequence (DNA): TGTGCCAGCAGCCGCTTTGGGGGACAAGAGACCCAGTACTTC. The V and J genes are TRBV7-6 and TRBJ2-5, with D tentatively TRBD1 or TRBD2 (5 bases each). This CDR3 contains 14 residues. The germline V gene has CDR1 SGHVS and CDR2 FNYEAQ. The V end was cut by 5 bases, the J end by 2 bases, with 12 bases between.

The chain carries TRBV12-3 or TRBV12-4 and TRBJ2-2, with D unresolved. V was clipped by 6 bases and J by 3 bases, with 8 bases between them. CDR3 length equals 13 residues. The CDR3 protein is CASSPLDTGELFF. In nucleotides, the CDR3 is TGTGCCAGCAGCCCCCTAGACACCGGGGAGCTGTTTTTT.

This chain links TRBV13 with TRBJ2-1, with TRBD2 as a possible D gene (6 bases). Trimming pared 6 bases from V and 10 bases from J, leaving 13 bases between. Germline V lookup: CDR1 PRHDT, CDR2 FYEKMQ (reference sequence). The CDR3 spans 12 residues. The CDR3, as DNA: TGTGCCAGCAGGGCGGGAAAGGGGGAGCAGTTCTTC. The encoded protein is CASRAGKGEQFF. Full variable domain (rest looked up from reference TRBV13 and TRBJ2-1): AAGVIQSPRHLIKEKRETATLKCYPIPRHDTVYWYQQGPGQDPQFLISFYEKMQSDKGSIPDRFSAQQFSDYHSELNMSSLELGDSALYFCASRAGKGEQFFGPGTRLTVL.

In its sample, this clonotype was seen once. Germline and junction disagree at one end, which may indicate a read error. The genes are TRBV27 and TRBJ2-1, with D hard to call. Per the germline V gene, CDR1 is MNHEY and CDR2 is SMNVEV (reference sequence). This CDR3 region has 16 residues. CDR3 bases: TGCGCCAGCAGCTCTCCCCCGGACGGCTCCTACAATGAGCAGTTCTTC. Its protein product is CASSSPPDGSYNEQFF.

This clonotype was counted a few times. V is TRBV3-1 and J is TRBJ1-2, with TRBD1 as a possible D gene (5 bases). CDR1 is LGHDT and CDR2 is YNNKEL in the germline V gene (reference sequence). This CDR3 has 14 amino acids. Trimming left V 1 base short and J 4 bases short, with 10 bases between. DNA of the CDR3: TGTGCCAGCAGCCAAGTTGGGGGAACCTATGGCTACACCTTC. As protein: CASSQVGGTYGYTF.

This CDR3 reads CASSSRRDRGLTDTQYF. The DNA of the CDR3 is TGTGCCAGCAGTTCGCGCCGGGACAGGGGCCTCACAGATACGCAGTATTTT. V usage is TRBV27 and J usage is TRBJ2-3; 10 positions match TRBD1. Germline CDR1 is MNHEY and CDR2 is SMNVEV (reference sequence). This CDR3 region has 17 residues. V gave up 4 bases and J gave up 2 bases; unmatched junction bases: 9.

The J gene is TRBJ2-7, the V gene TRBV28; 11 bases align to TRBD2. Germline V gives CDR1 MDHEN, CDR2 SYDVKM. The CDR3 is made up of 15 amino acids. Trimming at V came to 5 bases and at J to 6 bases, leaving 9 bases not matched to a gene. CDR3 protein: CASSPRSSGRPEQYF. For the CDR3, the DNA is TGTGCCAGCAGTCCCCGTTCTAGCGGGAGGCCCGAGCAGTACTTC.

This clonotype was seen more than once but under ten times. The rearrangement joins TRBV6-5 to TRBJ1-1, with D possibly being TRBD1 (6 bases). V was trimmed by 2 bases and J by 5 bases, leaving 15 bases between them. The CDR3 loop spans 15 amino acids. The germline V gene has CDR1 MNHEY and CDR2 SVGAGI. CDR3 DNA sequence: TGTGCCAGCAGTTACCAAGGCAGGGGAGGGACTGAAGCTTTCTTT. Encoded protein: CASSYQGRGGTEAFF.

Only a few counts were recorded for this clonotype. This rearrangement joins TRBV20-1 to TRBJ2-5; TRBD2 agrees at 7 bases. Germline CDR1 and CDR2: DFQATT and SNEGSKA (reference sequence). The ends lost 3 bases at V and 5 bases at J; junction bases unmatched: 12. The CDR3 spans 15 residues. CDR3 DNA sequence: TGCAGTGCTAGCCCACTAGCGCGCCTGGGGGAGACCCAGTACTTC. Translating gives CSASPLARLGETQYF.

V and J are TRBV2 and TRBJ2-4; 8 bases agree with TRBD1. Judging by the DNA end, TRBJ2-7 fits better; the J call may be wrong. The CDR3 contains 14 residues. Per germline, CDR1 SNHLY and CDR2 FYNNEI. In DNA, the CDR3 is TGTGCCAGCAGTGTGACAGGACAGGGAGACGAGCAGTACTTC. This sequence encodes CASSVTGQGDEQYF.

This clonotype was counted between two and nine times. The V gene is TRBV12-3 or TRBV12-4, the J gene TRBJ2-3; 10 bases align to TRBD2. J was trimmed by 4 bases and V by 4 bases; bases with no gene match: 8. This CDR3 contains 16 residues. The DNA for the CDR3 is TGTGCCAGCAGTTCCCGGCCTAGCGGGAGTTCAGATACGCAGTATTTT. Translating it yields CASSSRPSGSSDTQYF.

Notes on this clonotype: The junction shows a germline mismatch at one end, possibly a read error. The CDR3 sequence: CACSFLSRQGNTEAFF. The CDR3 coding sequence is TGTGCCTGCAGCTTCCTTTCCCGACAGGGGAACACTGAAGCTTTCTTT. This sequence joins TRBV7-9 and TRBJ1-1, with 7 positions matching TRBD1. CDR3 length: 16 residues. CDR1 is SEHNR, CDR2 FQNEAQ, per germline (reference sequence).

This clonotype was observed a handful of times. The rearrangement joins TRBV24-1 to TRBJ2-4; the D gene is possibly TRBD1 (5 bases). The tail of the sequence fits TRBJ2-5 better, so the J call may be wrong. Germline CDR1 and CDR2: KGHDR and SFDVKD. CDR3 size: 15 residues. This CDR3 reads CATSDLIQEVETQYF. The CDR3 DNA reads TGTGCCACCAGTGATTTGATACAGGAAGTAGAGACCCAGTACTTC.

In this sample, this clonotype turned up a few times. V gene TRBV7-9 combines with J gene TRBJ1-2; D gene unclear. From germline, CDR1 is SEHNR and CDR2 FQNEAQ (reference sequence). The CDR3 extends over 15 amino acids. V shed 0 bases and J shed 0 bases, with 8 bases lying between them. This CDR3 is CASSLADGPNYGYTF. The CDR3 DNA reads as TGTGCCAGCAGCTTAGCGGACGGCCCTAACTATGGCTACACCTTC. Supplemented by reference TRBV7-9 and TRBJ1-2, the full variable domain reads DTGVSQNPRHKITKRGQNVTFRCDPISEHNRLYWYRQTLGQGPEFLTYFQNEAQLEKSRLLSDRFSAERPKGSFSTLEIQRTEQGDSAMYLCASSLADGPNYGYTFGSGTRLTVV.

The CDR3, as DNA: TGTGCCAGCAGCTTAGAGGGCGGTAAGGGGACCCAGTACTTC. Translating it yields CASSLEGGKGTQYF. V is TRBV7-8 and J is TRBJ2-5, with D unclear. V was pared by 1 base and J by 7 bases, with 13 bases between. This CDR3 is 14 amino acids long. CDR1 and CDR2 from the germline V gene are SGHVS and FQNEAQ.

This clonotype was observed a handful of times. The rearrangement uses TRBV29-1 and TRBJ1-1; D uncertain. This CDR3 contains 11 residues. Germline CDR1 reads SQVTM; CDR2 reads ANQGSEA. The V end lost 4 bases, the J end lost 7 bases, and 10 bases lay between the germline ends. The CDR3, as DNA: TGCAGCGTTGGTGATGGGCGTGAAGCTTTCTTT. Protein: CSVGDGREAFF. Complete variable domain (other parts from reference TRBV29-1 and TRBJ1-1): SAVISQKPSRDICQRGTSLTIQCQVDSQVTMMFWYRQQPGQSLTLIATANQGSEATYESGFVIDKFPISRPNLTFSTLTVSNMSPEDSSIYLCSVGDGREAFFGQGTRLTVV.

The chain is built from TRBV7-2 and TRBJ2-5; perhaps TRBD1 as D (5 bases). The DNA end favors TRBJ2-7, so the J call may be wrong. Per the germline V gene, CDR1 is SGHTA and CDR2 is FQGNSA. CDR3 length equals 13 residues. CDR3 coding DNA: TGTGCCAGCAGCTTCGACAGAAACTACGAGCAGTACTTC. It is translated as CASSFDRNYEQYF.

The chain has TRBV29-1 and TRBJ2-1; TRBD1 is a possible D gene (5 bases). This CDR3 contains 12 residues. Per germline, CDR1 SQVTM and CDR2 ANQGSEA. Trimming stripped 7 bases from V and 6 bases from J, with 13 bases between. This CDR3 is CSEQGNSNEQFF. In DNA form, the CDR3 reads TGCAGCGAGCAGGGAAACAGCAATGAGCAGTTCTTC.

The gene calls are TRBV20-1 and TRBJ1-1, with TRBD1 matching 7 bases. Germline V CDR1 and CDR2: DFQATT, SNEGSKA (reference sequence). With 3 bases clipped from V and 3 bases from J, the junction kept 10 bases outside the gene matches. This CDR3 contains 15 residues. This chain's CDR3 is CSARDPLRGDTEAFF. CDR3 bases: TGCAGTGCTAGGGACCCTCTCAGGGGGGACACTGAAGCTTTCTTT.

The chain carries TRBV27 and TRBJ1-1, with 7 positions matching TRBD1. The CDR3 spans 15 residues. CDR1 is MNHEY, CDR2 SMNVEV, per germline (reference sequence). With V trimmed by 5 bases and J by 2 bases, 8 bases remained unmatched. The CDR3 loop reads CASSTPRQGNTEAFF. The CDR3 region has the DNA TGTGCCAGCAGTACGCCTAGACAGGGAAACACTGAAGCTTTCTTT.

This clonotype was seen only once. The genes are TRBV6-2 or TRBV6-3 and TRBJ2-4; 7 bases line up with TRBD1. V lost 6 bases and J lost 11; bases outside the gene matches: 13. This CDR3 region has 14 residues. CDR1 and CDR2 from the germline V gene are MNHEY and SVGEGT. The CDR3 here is CASSSGGGTNVQYF. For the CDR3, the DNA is TGTGCCAGCAGCTCAGGGGGTGGAACGAACGTTCAGTACTTC.

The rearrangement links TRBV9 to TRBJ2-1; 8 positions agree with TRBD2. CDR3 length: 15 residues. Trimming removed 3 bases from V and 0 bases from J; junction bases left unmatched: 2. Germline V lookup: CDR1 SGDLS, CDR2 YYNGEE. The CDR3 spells CASSASGLSYNEQFF. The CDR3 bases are TGTGCCAGCAGCGCTAGCGGGCTCTCCTACAATGAGCAGTTCTTC.

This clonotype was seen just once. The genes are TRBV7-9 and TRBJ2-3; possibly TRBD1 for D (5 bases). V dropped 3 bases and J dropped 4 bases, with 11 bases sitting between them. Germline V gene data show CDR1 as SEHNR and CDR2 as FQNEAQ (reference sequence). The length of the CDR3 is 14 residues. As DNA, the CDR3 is TGTGCCAGCAGCTTTGCAGGGATCGCAGATACGCAGTATTTT. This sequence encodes CASSFAGIADTQYF.

CDR3 protein: CASSPQRGTQETQYF. CDR3 coding DNA: TGTGCCAGTAGTCCCCAGCGGGGAACACAAGAGACCCAGTACTTC. The gene calls are TRBV19 and TRBJ2-5; 7 nucleotides agree with TRBD2. The CDR3 totals 15 residues. After removal of 5 bases from V and 2 bases from J, the junction contained 8 bases not matched to a gene. Germline assignment: CDR1 LNHDA and CDR2 SQIVND (reference sequence). Variable domain in full (rest from reference TRBV19 and TRBJ2-5): DGGITQSPKYLFRKEGQNVTLSCEQNLNHDAMYWYRQDPGQGLRLIYYSQIVNDFQKGDIAEGYSVSREKKESFPLTVTSAQKNPTAFYLCASSPQRGTQETQYFGPGTRLLVL.

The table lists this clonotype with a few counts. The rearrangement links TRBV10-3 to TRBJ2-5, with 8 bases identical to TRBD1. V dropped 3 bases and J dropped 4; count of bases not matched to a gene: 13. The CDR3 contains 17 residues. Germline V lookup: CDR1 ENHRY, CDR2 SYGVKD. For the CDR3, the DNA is TGTGCCATCAGTGAACCCCCCGATGACAGGGGTAGAGAGACCCAGTACTTC. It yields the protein CAISEPPDDRGRETQYF.

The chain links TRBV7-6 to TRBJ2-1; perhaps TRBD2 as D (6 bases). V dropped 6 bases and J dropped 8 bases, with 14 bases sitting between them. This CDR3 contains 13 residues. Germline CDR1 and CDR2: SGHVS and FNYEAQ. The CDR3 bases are TGTGCCAGCAGTAGACTAGTACTCGATGAGCAGTTCTTC. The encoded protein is CASSRLVLDEQFF.